This entry lists 5 T cell receptor beta chains sequenced from one sample in a study of graft-versus-host responses after intestinal transplantation. The method was immunoSEQ multiplex PCR; TCRdb's version includes in-frame clones alone and lacks a portion of them. The sample yields around 100,000 clones, about 90% seen once. Antigens for these TCRs are unknown. This specimen was unstimulated CD4+ T cells sorted from spleen or lymph node cells, taken before transplant. The receptors here all came from a human donor who was the organ donor for an intestinal transplant.

V and J are TRBV6-1 and TRBJ2-5, with 10 bases lining up with TRBD2. The end of the DNA aligns better with TRBJ2-7, so the J call may be wrong. Germline CDR1 is MNHNS and CDR2 is SASEGT. CDR3 length: 15 amino acids. The CDR3 loop reads CASSEAVAGGYEQYF. CDR3 DNA sequence: TGTGCCAGCAGTGAAGCAGTAGCGGGGGGCTACGAGCAGTACTTC.

V is TRBV4-2 and J is TRBJ1-4; D is undetermined. The CDR3 runs to 15 residues. The V end was cut by 1 base, the J end by 4 bases, with 10 bases between. The germline gives CDR1 LGHNA, CDR2 YNFKEQ. The DNA for the CDR3 is TGTGCCAGCAGCCAAGGAAGGTCGGGTAATGAAAAACTGTTTTTT. It specifies CASSQGRSGNEKLFF.

This rearrangement joins TRBV18 to TRBJ2-5, with D unclear. The CDR3 contains 15 residues. V was clipped by 1 base and J by 4 bases, with 13 bases between them. Germline values: CDR1 KGHSH, CDR2 LQKENI. The chain's CDR3 is CASSPLLTIGETQYF. The CDR3 DNA is TGTGCCAGCTCACCACTTCTTACCATAGGAGAGACCCAGTACTTC. The entire variable domain, with the rest obtained from reference TRBV18 and TRBJ2-5, is as follows: NAGVMQNPRHLVRRRGQEARLRCSPMKGHSHVYWYRQLPEEGLKFMVYLQKENIIDESGMPKERFSAEFPKEGPSILRIQQVVRGDSAAYFCASSPLLTIGETQYFGPGTRLLVL.

The rearrangement joins TRBV18 to TRBJ1-1; TRBD1 agrees at 8 bases. The CDR3 spans 13 residues. The V and J ends lost 5 bases and 5 bases, in that order; junction bases with no gene match: 4. CDR1 KGHSH and CDR2 LQKENI come from the germline V gene. In DNA form, the CDR3 reads TGTGCCAGCTCAGAGGGACAGGTAACTGAAGCTTTCTTT. Residues: CASSEGQVTEAFF.

The chain employs TRBV5-1 and TRBJ2-1, with D possibly being TRBD2 (6 bases). The CDR3 contains 16 residues. The V end was cut by 0 bases, the J end by 6 bases, with 16 bases between. Germline CDR1 is SGHRS and CDR2 is YFSETQ. The CDR3 region has the DNA TGCGCCAGCAGCTTGGCCGAGGCGGGGAAGCCCAATGAGCAGTTCTTC. It translates to CASSLAEAGKPNEQFF. The full variable domain, its missing parts supplied by reference TRBV5-1 and TRBJ2-1, is KAGVTQTPRYLIKTRGQQVTLSCSPISGHRSVSWYQQTPGQGLQFLFEYFSETQRNKGNFPGRFSGRQFSNSRSEMNVSTLELGDSALYLCASSLAEAGKPNEQFFGPGTRLTVL.